This entry concerns a single T cell receptor beta chain. This clonotype was seen a few times. Its recognized antigen is unknown. Base qualities are missing; no much larger clone stands one base away. The TCR beta CDR3 regions were amplified from RNA transcripts. A first-round RT-PCR of the TCR CDR3 used the HTBI primer set with the Qiagen OneStep RT-PCR kit. A second multiplex PCR round built the libraries, followed by size selection and purification. The libraries were sequenced on an Illumina HiSeq2000 using paired-end 100 bp reads. In the paper's pipeline: SOAPnuke was used to process the raw data, removing reads that contained adapters or uncalled bases, had a mean Phred below 15, or lacked an exact match to the constant primer or identifier. COPE v1.2.5 was used to merge the high-quality paired reads, and each unique nucleotide sequence was defined as a clonotype. Clonotypes were aligned to IMGT TRBV, TRBD and TRBJ reference segments using MiTCR v1.1. Only V-J combinations with frequency above 0.0001, covering 99% to 99.2% of repertoires, were analysed. The TCS score was defined as F50 (clonal expansion) divided by E x V (chaos), with BLOSUM62-based TCRdist calculated between CDR3 peptides within each V-J. Welch's t-statistics and random forest reduced fewer than 550 V-J features to about 13, which were used in a naive Bayes classifier (R e1071). TCRdb trimmed the raw reads at Q25, called clones with MiXCR and kept productive beta chains. Each record represents a unique CDR3 protein, reported with the most common genes and DNA among its rows. TCRdb's processing, not the authors' own work, is the source of the V and J calls. For this sample there are 300,000 to 400,000 distinct CDR3 sequences; around 20% appear just once. The ten top clones hold 40% of the sample.

Moderately to severely active disease, a Clinical Activity Score of at least 3, a NOSPECS grade of at least 4, and a duration under 3 months were present in ophthalmopathy patients. Exclusion was applied to patients with uncontrolled infections, other autoimmune diseases, pregnancy or lactation. Diagnoses relied on clinical symptoms, serum thyroxine and TRAb, thyroid ultrasound and orbital computed tomography. PBMCs were separated from roughly 9.6 ml of fresh peripheral blood using Ficoll-Paque density gradient centrifugation. Trizol reagent was used to extract total RNA, and RNA quality was then checked on an Agilent 2100 Bioanalyzer. The record originates from a study of T cells in Graves' hyperthyroidism and ophthalmopathy (dated by TCRdb to the late 2010s). Some background on the complete study: Peripheral blood was collected at initial diagnosis, before any treatment. TCR V-J signatures able to tell the groups apart were searched for in a discovery cohort of 90 to 100 patients, of whom 43 had Graves' ophthalmopathy and more than 55 had stable Graves' hyperthyroidism. Whether ophthalmopathy could be predicted prospectively was tested in an independent validation cohort made up of approximately 19 hyperthyroidism patients plus 17 patients who later progressed to ophthalmopathy. The roughly 100 discovery patients were randomly split 7:3 into training and test sets. The study also compared thyroid tissue and blood T-cell repertoires from about six Graves' hyperthyroidism patients. After blood sampling, hyperthyroidism patients were treated with methimazole at a starting dose of 30 mg daily, and ophthalmopathy patients were treated with high-dose intravenous methylprednisolone. The paper describes TCR Vbeta CDR3 sequencing of 130 to 150 peripheral blood samples, made up of roughly 40 ophthalmopathy patients, around 73 hyperthyroidism patients and 17 progressor patients. Paper-wide results and their limitations: Most expanded thyroid clonotypes (frequency above 0.001) were also detected in blood, a finding suggesting that blood repertoires may reflect thyroid immune responses. Sample size was not statistically predetermined, and investigators were not blinded to group allocation. In cross-validation, a model built on a 13 V-J signature told ophthalmopathy apart from stable hyperthyroidism with approximately 90% sensitivity and about 81% specificity, and in testing the same model reached 80%/75%. In validation, the model predicted progression to ophthalmopathy with over 60% sensitivity and 72% to 85% specificity, a median of 6.5 months before onset.

The CDR3 has 15 amino acids, counting the end cysteine and phenylalanine. Solely the CDR3 DNA is kept, with 45 bases framed from the first base. In the germline V gene, CDR1 corresponds to MNHEY and CDR2 to SVGAGI. V and J lose 2 bases and 0 bases, and a span of 8 bases separates them. Sequencing was done on a sample of blood. This TCR was sampled from a man younger than 35 with Graves' ophthalmopathy. The chain is assembled from TRBV6-5 and TRBJ1-5; the D gene is possibly TRBD1, with 6 bases matching. CDR3 protein: CASSYGQYSNQPQHF. The bases are TGTGCCAGCAGTTACGGACAGTATAGCAATCAGCCCCAGCATTTT.